This T cell receptor beta chain was retrieved from a study of blood T cell repertoires in COVID-19. This CDR3 is 16 amino acids long. CDR1 and CDR2 from the germline V gene are SGHTA and FQGTGA. Deletions cut 5 bases from V and 0 bases from J, with 14 bases between. Here immunoSEQ multiplex PCR was the method, and the copy in TCRdb shows in-frame clones only, minus some. The sample shows 250,000 to 350,000 clones, approximately 84% of them seen only once. The sequence came from a human donor with COVID-19, enrolled during active disease. The donor label of this sample is uncertain. The material sequenced was peripheral blood. The chain recombines TRBV7-3 with TRBJ2-1; possible D gene TRBD2, 6 bases. The DNA of the CDR3 is TGTGCCAGCAGCCCCCCCGGGAGTCACTCCTACAATGAGCAGTTCTTC. Translation gives CASSPPGSHSYNEQFF.